Listed below are T cell receptor beta chains from one sample, sequenced in a study of monozygotic twins with cystic fibrosis. The method was immunoSEQ multiplex PCR; TCRdb's version includes in-frame clones alone and lacks a portion of them. The repertoire holds fewer than 15,000 clones, with nearly 99% as singletons. Sequencing was done on a sample of blood. These receptors came from a girl aged 2-9 years with cystic fibrosis. CDR3s include the opening cysteine and the closing phenylalanine or tryptophan. D genes are given only for firm matches. Size is omitted from some rows. Given values are once, few, many or a class for expanded clones.

CDR3	DNA	size	V	J	D
CASSSRWGGDTQYF	TGTGCCAGCAGCAGCAGATGGGGGGGGGATACGCAGTATTTT	-	TRBV11-2	TRBJ2-3	TRBD2
CASGLVARQASNTGELFF	TGTGCTAGTGGTTTGGTGGCCAGACAGGCTTCGAACACCGGGGAGCTGTTTTTT	-	TRBV12-5	TRBJ2-2	-
CASSLDTFTDTQYF	TGCGCCAGCAGCTTGGACACTTTCACAGATACGCAGTATTTT	once	TRBV5-1	TRBJ2-3	-
CSVEIYSGNTIYF	TGCAGCGTTGAGATTTACTCTGGAAACACCATATATTTT	-	TRBV29-1	TRBJ1-3	-
CASSQIPWTGNYEQYF	TGTGCCAGCAGCCAGATCCCCTGGACAGGAAACTACGAGCAGTACTTC	-	TRBV14	TRBJ2-7	TRBD1
CASSLAGTGGGYTF	TGCGCCAGCAGCTTGGCCGGGACGGGCGGAGGCTACACCTTC	once	TRBV5-1	TRBJ1-2	-
CASSLSGTGGNQPQHF	TGTGCCAGCAGCTTATCAGGGACAGGAGGGAATCAGCCCCAGCATTTT	-	TRBV7-8	TRBJ1-5	TRBD1
CASSLTGGITEAFF	TGTGCCAGCAGTTTGACAGGGGGCATCACTGAAGCTTTCTTT	-	TRBV27	TRBJ1-1	TRBD1
CASRMGWPGNEQYF	TGTGCCAGCAGGATGGGTTGGCCGGGGAACGAGCAGTACTTC	-	TRBV27	TRBJ2-7	-
CASSIGFGGQVYEQYF	TGTGCCAGTAGTATAGGCTTTGGGGGACAGGTCTACGAGCAGTACTTC	-	TRBV19	TRBJ2-7	TRBD1
CASSSGTSGSYEQYF	TGTGCCAGCAGCTCCGGGACTAGCGGCTCCTACGAGCAGTACTTC	-	TRBV5-4	TRBJ2-7	TRBD2
CVWSTGGGNTIYF	TGTGTCTGGAGTACGGGTGGGGGAAACACCATATATTTT	-	TRBV30	TRBJ1-3	-
CASSLVGFPNQPQHF	TGTGCCAGCAGCTTGGTCGGGTTCCCAAATCAGCCCCAGCATTTT	once	TRBV5-5	TRBJ1-5	-
CASSREPGQGTGELFF	TGCGCCAGCAGTAGAGAGCCGGGACAGGGTACCGGGGAGCTGTTTTTT	-	TRBV5-1	TRBJ2-2	TRBD1
CASSERLAGGDNEQFF	TGCGCCAGCAGTGAACGCCTAGCGGGAGGGGACAATGAGCAGTTCTTC	-	TRBV4-1	TRBJ2-1	TRBD2
CASSLWGQGTYEQYF	TGCGCCAGCAGCTTGTGGGGACAGGGCACCTACGAGCAGTACTTC	-	TRBV5-1	TRBJ2-7	TRBD1
CASSLESEAFF	TGCGCCAGCAGCTTAGAGAGTGAAGCTTTCTTT	-	TRBV5-1	TRBJ1-1	-
CASSNGDGGYTF	TGTGCCAGCAGCAACGGGGACGGAGGCTACACCTTC	-	TRBV6-5	TRBJ1-2	-
CASSQGEGLAGGVGFF	TGTGCCAGCAGCCAAGGCGAGGGACTAGCGGGTGGGGTAGGGTTCTTC	-	TRBV4-2	TRBJ2-1	TRBD2
CASTKPVRTGDGYTF	TGTGCCAGCACCAAACCCGTTCGAACAGGGGACGGCTACACCTTC	-	TRBV6-5	TRBJ1-2	TRBD1
CASSFGNTEAFF	TGCGCCAGCAGCTTTGGGAACACTGAAGCTTTCTTT	-	TRBV5-1	TRBJ1-1	-
CASSQGTSSRYEQYF	TGTGCCAGCAGTCAAGGGACTAGCAGCCGTTACGAGCAGTACTTC	-	TRBV27	TRBJ2-7	TRBD2
CASRKYRAQETQYF	TGTGCCAGCAGGAAATACAGGGCCCAAGAGACCCAGTACTTC	-	TRBV5-6	TRBJ2-5	-
CASSLVGVNQPQHF	TGTGCCAGCAGCCTCGTAGGGGTCAATCAGCCCCAGCATTTT	-	TRBV7-9	TRBJ1-5	-
CASSRDSLNYGYTF	TGTGCCAGCAGCCGGGACTCATTAAACTATGGCTACACCTTC	once	TRBV14	TRBJ1-2	-
CASSPDRAPREQYF	TGTGCCAGCAGCCCGGACAGGGCCCCTCGTGAGCAGTACTTC	once	TRBV5-8	TRBJ2-7	TRBD1
CASRRRGTANYYNEQFF	TGTGCCAGCAGGAGAAGGGGGACAGCGAACTATTACAATGAGCAGTTCTTC	-	TRBV28	TRBJ2-1	TRBD1
CASSLGFASGRPEQYF	TGTGCCAGCAGCTTGGGCTTCGCTAGCGGGAGGCCCGAGCAGTACTTC	-	TRBV5-4	TRBJ2-7	TRBD2
CSVALAGVSTDTQYF	TGCAGCGTTGCACTAGCGGGAGTTTCCACAGATACGCAGTATTTT	-	TRBV29-1	TRBJ2-3	TRBD2
CASSLGPFYEQYF	TGTGCCAGCAGTTTGGGACCGTTCTACGAGCAGTACTTC	-	TRBV27	TRBJ2-7	-
CASTQGMYTGELFF	TGTGCCAGCACTCAGGGGATGTACACCGGGGAGCTGTTTTTT	-	TRBV6-5	TRBJ2-2	-
CASSYSTGREKLFF	TGTGCCAGCAGTTACTCGACAGGGCGGGAAAAACTGTTTTTT	-	TRBV6-5	TRBJ1-4	TRBD1
CASSHRLAGGVEQFF	TGCGCCAGCAGCCACCGACTAGCGGGAGGGGTTGAGCAGTTCTTC	-	TRBV4-3	TRBJ2-1	TRBD2